The 2 T cell receptor beta chains below all came from one sample that was sequenced in a study of beta chain features in type 1 diabetes. Study observations and caveats: Type 1 diabetes patients had moderately but significantly shorter TCRB CDR3s in all four CD4+ subsets.

The investigators reverse transcribed all of the isolated RNA, so they sequenced expressed TCRB transcripts. The protocol was immunoSEQ multiplex PCR, while the TCRdb copy is restricted to in-frame clones and leaves out a portion. The table lists under 55,000 clones, under 45% of them singletons. These receptors are not linked to any known antigen. Material for sequencing was Tregs from blood. The receptors originated from a man under 40 with type 1 diabetes.

This chain links TRBV10-3 with TRBJ1-1; TRBD1 is a possible D gene (5 bases). The V end lost 2 bases, the J end lost 3 bases, and 7 bases lay between the germline ends. The CDR3 has 13 amino acids. CDR1 and CDR2 from the germline V gene are ENHRY and SYGVKD. The CDR3 bases are TGTGCCATCAGTGAGAGCAGGGACACTGAAGCTTTCTTT. Encoded protein: CAISESRDTEAFF.

This clone was seen more than once but under ten times. The chain couples TRBV7-3 to TRBJ2-2; 9 bases agree with TRBD1. Germline V lookup: CDR1 SGHTA, CDR2 FQGTGA. The CDR3 has 15 amino acids. Trimming took 4 bases from V and 5 from J; bases not matched to a gene: 5. CDR3 sequence reads: CASSSRQGGTGELFF. CDR3 nucleotide sequence: TGTGCCAGCAGCTCTCGACAGGGGGGGACCGGGGAGCTGTTTTTT.